The 9 T cell receptor beta chains presented below share a single source sample, sequenced in a study of spatial heterogeneity in lung cancer. TCRdb redid the calling of the 5' RACE reads with MiXCR, one entry per CDR3 protein. The table includes 110,000 or so distinct CDR3 sequences, more than 10% detected once. Described time point: blood at routine non-recurrence follow-up after resection. The source was PBMCs, collected at follow-up. All receptors come from a female donor with early-stage non-small cell lung cancer.

This sequence joins TRBV14 and TRBJ1-4; D is unclear. Trimming removed 1 base from V and 5 bases from J, with 5 bases in between. The CDR3 extends over 13 amino acids. The V gene's germline CDR1 is SGHDN and CDR2 FVKESK. The CDR3 protein is CASSQGVNEKLFF. CDR3 in DNA: TGTGCCAGCAGCCAAGGGGTAAATGAAAAACTGTTTTTT.

CDR3 sequence reads: CASSTGEGGGEQYF. In nucleotides, the CDR3 is TGTGCCAGCAGTACCGGGGAGGGCGGGGGAGAGCAGTACTTC. The chain employs TRBV28 and TRBJ2-7; 7 nucleotides agree with TRBD2. CDR3 size: 14 residues. Germline-derived CDR1 and CDR2 are MDHEN and SYDVKM. Trimming cost V 5 bases and J 7 bases; bases outside gene matches: 11.

This clonotype was counted only a few times. V usage is TRBV5-6 and J usage is TRBJ2-2; 8 nucleotides line up with TRBD2. CDR1 SGHDT and CDR2 YYEEEE come from the germline V gene. V was pared by 0 bases and J by 5 bases, with 6 bases of the junction left unmatched. The CDR3 extends over 16 amino acids. CDR3 DNA sequence: TGTGCCAGCAGCTTGGTAACCGGGAGGGGAACCGGGGAGCTGTTTTTT. Translated: CASSLVTGRGTGELFF.

This clonotype was picked up a small number of times. The rearrangement links TRBV5-1 to TRBJ2-7; 10 bases are shared with TRBD2. The CDR3 is made up of 13 amino acids. The germline gives CDR1 SGHRS, CDR2 YFSETQ. Germline trimming cut 8 bases from V and 3 bases from J; bases unmatched to any gene: 5. CDR3 coding DNA: TGCGCCAGTTCAGAGCGGGAGGGCTACGAGCAGTACTTC. This translates into CASSEREGYEQYF. Filled out from reference TRBV5-1 and TRBJ2-7, the complete variable domain reads KAGVTQTPRYLIKTRGQQVTLSCSPISGHRSVSWYQQTPGQGLQFLFEYFSETQRNKGNFPGRFSGRQFSNSRSEMNVSTLELGDSALYLCASSEREGYEQYFGPGTRLTVT.

This clonotype came up many times. The rearrangement joins TRBV28 to TRBJ2-7, with 12 bases lining up with TRBD2. The CDR3 spans 15 residues. CDR1 MDHEN and CDR2 SYDVKM come from the germline V gene. The junction had 5 bases not matched to a gene; V was cut back by 4 bases and J by 4 bases. CDR3 nucleotide sequence: TGTGCCAGCAGTTCCCCTAGCGGGAGGGTGTACGAGCAGTACTTC. Protein product: CASSSPSGRVYEQYF.

This sequence joins TRBV7-9 and TRBJ2-2, with D perhaps TRBD2 (5 bases). The CDR3 is made up of 12 amino acids. The germline gives CDR1 SEHNR, CDR2 FQNEAQ (reference sequence). CDR3 coding DNA: TGTGGTAGCGCCTGGAACACCGGGGAGCTGTTTTTT. It encodes CGSAWNTGELFF.

CDR3 amino acids: CASSRSGREPYEQYV. For the CDR3, the DNA is TGCGCCAGCAGCCGTAGCGGGAGGGAACCCTACGAGCAGTACGTC. The V and J genes are TRBV5-1 and TRBJ2-7, with 11 bases identical to TRBD2. The CDR3 totals 15 residues. V was pared by 4 bases and J by 2 bases, with 5 bases of the junction left unmatched. The V gene's germline CDR1 is SGHRS and CDR2 YFSETQ.

This clonotype was observed a few times. The CDR3 sequence: CASSFGLRGDYEQYF. CDR3 bases: TGTGCCAGCAGTTTCGGTCTGCGGGGAGACTACGAGCAGTACTTC. The J gene is TRBJ2-7, the V gene TRBV28; maybe TRBD2 (6 bases). Trimming took off 3 bases at V and 3 bases at J, with 15 bases between the two ends. The germline V gene has CDR1 MDHEN and CDR2 SYDVKM. The length of the CDR3 is 15 residues.

This clonotype was seen at least ten times. The V gene is TRBV20-1, the J gene TRBJ2-7; a weak D match, TRBD2 (6 bases). Looked up from germline, CDR1 is DFQATT and CDR2 is SNEGSKA (reference sequence). With 5 bases removed from V and 5 bases from J, the gap between germline ends came to 19 bases. The CDR3 spans 14 residues. CDR3 in amino acids: CSAPLSRRDHEQYV. CDR3 DNA sequence: TGCAGTGCTCCCCTCTCCCGGAGGGACCACGAGCAGTACGTC.